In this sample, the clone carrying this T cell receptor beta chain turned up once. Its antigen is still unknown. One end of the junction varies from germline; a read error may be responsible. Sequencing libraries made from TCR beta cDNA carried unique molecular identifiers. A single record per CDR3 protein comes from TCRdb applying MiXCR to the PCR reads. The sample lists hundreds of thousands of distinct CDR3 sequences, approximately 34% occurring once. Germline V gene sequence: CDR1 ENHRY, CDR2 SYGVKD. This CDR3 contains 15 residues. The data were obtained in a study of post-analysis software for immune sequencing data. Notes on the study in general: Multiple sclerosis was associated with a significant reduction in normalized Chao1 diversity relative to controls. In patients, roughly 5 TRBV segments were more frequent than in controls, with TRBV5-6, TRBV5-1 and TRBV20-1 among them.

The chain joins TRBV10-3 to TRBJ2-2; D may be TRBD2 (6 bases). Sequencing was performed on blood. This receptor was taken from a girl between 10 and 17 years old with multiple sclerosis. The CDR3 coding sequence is TGTGCCGTCAGTGGGGGTAGCGGGAACACCGGGGAGCTGTTTTTT. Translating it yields CAVSGGSGNTGELFF.